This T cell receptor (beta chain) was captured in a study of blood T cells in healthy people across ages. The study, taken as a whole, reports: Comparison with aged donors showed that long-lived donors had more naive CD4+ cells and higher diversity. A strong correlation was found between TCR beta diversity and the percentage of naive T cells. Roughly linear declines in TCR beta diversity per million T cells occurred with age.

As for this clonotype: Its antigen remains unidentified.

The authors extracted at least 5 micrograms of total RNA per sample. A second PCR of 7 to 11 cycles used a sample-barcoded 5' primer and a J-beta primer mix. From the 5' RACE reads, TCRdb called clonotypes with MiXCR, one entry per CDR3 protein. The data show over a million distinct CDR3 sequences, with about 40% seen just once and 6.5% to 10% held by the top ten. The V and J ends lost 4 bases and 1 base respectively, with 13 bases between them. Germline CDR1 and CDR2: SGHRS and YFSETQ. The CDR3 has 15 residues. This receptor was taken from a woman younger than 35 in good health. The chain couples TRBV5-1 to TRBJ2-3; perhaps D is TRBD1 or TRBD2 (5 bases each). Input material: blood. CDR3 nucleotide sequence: TGCGCCAGCAGCCTGAGAGGGGCACGCACAGATACGCAGTATTTT. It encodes CASSLRGARTDTQYF.